Described below is a single T cell receptor (beta chain) sequence and its context. Its target antigen remains unknown. The CDR3 measures 14 amino acids from cysteine to phenylalanine. A DNA sequence was not provided. CDR1 SEHNR and CDR2 FQNEAQ were looked up in the germline V gene (reference sequence). The library was prepared using 5' RACE. Preparation of each TCR library used 3,500 to 4,500 ng of total RNA. cDNA was synthesized with SMARTScribe reverse transcriptase in eight separate reactions per sample. Unique molecular identifiers containing a 6-nucleotide sample barcode were introduced through template switching during cDNA synthesis. Amplification of TCRalpha and TCRbeta cDNA involved two nested PCRs of approximately 16 and 10 cycles, and each PCR was followed by bead purification. Before amplification, cDNA was treated with uracil DNA-glycosylase and purified using the QIAquick PCR purification kit. The second PCR added Illumina TruSeq-compatible adapters along with sample-specific barcodes. Library quality and concentration were checked on TapeStation and Qubit, and libraries were pooled at about 4.9 ng each. Pooled libraries were sequenced on an Illumina HiSeq2500 single-index Rapid Run with 2 x 100 bp reads and custom sequencing primers. The paper's processing steps were these. MiGEC version 1.2.6 was used for UMI-based consensus assembly, which corrected PCR and sequencing errors. MiXCR version 2.1.1 was used for V(D)J alignment, clonotype assembly and CDR3 extraction. Gene usage, clonotype sharing and MAIT/NKT TCR abundance were normalised by analysing the top 1000, 10 000 and 20 000 clonotypes per sample. Diversity was computed as the inverse Simpson index with the vegan R package after downsampling to 27 000 UMIs. Paired Mann-Whitney U tests were applied to discordant twin pairs, and Benjamini-Hochberg correction was used for multiple testing. Through TCRdb reprocessing, the reads give one entry per CDR3 protein sequence; DNA is omitted. The V and J calls were determined by TCRdb, not by the authors. This sample's table lists fewer than 200,000 distinct CDR3 sequences. The leading ten clones occupy around 2.4% of the sample.

This sample was included in a study of monozygotic twins with inflammatory bowel disease (dated by TCRdb to the late 2010s). Study-level background: The full study comprised some 30 monozygotic twin pairs: nine German pairs (four IBD-concordant, five IBD-discordant) and 19 IBD-discordant Danish pairs. Within discordant pairs, disease-associated traits were sought mainly by comparing IBD patients with their genetically identical healthy co-twins. Each individual had, on average, about 151 000 unique TCRalpha sequences and 181 000 unique TCRbeta sequences available for analysis.

Here is what the overall study found, with its caveats: Fewer clonotypes were shared with other individuals by IBD patients than by healthy twins, most markedly in patients showing signs of disease activity. No single strong signal or clonotype linked to IBD turned up in the results, so the idea that one exists was not supported. No difference in repertoire similarity was observed between concordant and discordant twins, possibly owing to limited statistical power. Distinction between different T cell subtypes could not be achieved in the analysis. A decrease in TCRbeta repertoire diversity, as measured by inverse Simpson index, was observed in IBD patients compared with their healthy co-twins. Differing immunosuppressive treatments among patients may have added background noise and inter-individual variability to the repertoires.

An approximately 2.5 ml peripheral blood sample was drawn into PAXgene tubes per donor and stored at -80°C. Total RNA was isolated from whole blood with the PAXgene blood miRNA kit on an automated QIAcube, without T cell sorting. Peripheral blood from monozygotic twin pairs who were concordant or discordant for inflammatory bowel disease underwent deep TCRalpha and TCRbeta repertoire profiling using unique molecular barcoding. Smoking habits were recorded for all twin pairs, and individuals were classified as current, former or never smokers. The sample was blood. Here the chain combines TRBV7-9 and TRBJ2-7; TCRdb returns TRBD1, unconfirmable since there is no DNA. The TCR comes from a human donor with ulcerative colitis or Crohn's disease, or a healthy co-twin of an affected twin (not recorded which). The CDR3 reads CASSFSRQDYEQYF.